These T cell receptor beta chains were read from a single sample in a study of beta chain features in type 1 diabetes. Here immunoSEQ multiplex PCR was the method, and the copy in TCRdb shows in-frame clones only, minus some. This table has more than 250,000 clones, about a fifth appearing once. The sequenced material came from naive CD4+ T cells from blood. The receptors come from a woman aged 40 to 55 with type 1 diabetes. The CDR3 runs from the conserved cysteine through the conserved F or W. The order of the fields is D gene, CDR3 length, V gene, clone size, J gene, CDR3 DNA, CDR3 protein. D genes are given only for firm matches. The listing skips clone size in some rows; elsewhere it reads once, few, many or a size class.

D gene: TRBD1; CDR3 length: 16; V gene: TRBV7-6; clone size: .; J gene: TRBJ2-7; CDR3 DNA: TGTGCCAGCAGCCTAAGACAGGGGGCCAACTCCTACGAGCAGTACTTC; CDR3 protein: CASSLRQGANSYEQYF
D gene: TRBD2; CDR3 length: 15; V gene: TRBV5-1; clone size: .; J gene: TRBJ2-5; CDR3 DNA: TGCGCCAGCAGCTTGGCGACTAGCGGGAAAGAGACCCAGTACTTC; CDR3 protein: CASSLATSGKETQYF
D gene: .; CDR3 length: 14; V gene: TRBV6-5; clone size: .; J gene: TRBJ1-1; CDR3 DNA: TGTGCCAGCAGTTACTCGCCCGGGAACACTGAAGCTTTCTTT; CDR3 protein: CASSYSPGNTEAFF
D gene: .; CDR3 length: 14; V gene: TRBV28; clone size: .; J gene: TRBJ2-1; CDR3 DNA: TGTGCCAGCAGTCAATCAGGGTTCTACAATGAGCAGTTCTTC; CDR3 protein: CASSQSGFYNEQFF
D gene: TRBD2; CDR3 length: 17; V gene: TRBV2; clone size: .; J gene: TRBJ2-1; CDR3 DNA: TGTGCCAGCAGGCCAGCCTCTAGCGGGGGAACCTACAATGAGCAGTTCTTC; CDR3 protein: CASRPASSGGTYNEQFF
D gene: .; CDR3 length: 15; V gene: TRBV6-5; clone size: few; J gene: TRBJ2-7; CDR3 DNA: TGTGCCAGCAGTGTGACCGTCGGGGGCTCCTACGAGCAGTACTTC; CDR3 protein: CASSVTVGGSYEQYF
D gene: .; CDR3 length: 14; V gene: TRBV7-2; clone size: few; J gene: TRBJ2-7; CDR3 DNA: TGTGCCAGCAGCTTAGCGGGGGGGCTCAGAGAGCAGTACTTC; CDR3 protein: CASSLAGGLREQYF
D gene: .; CDR3 length: 14; V gene: TRBV18; clone size: few; J gene: TRBJ1-1; CDR3 DNA: TGTGCCAGCTCACCAAGGCAGGATGGGACTGAAGCTTTCTTT; CDR3 protein: CASSPRQDGTEAFF
D gene: .; CDR3 length: 15; V gene: TRBV7-9; clone size: many; J gene: TRBJ1-1; CDR3 DNA: TGTGCCAGCAGCTACCCCGGGTTGGTGAACACTGAAGCTTTCTTT; CDR3 protein: CASSYPGLVNTEAFF
D gene: TRBD1; CDR3 length: 18; V gene: TRBV18; clone size: .; J gene: TRBJ2-6; CDR3 DNA: TGTGCCAGCTCACCTACGACAGGGGCCTACTCTGGGGCCAACGTCCTGACTTTC; CDR3 protein: CASSPTTGAYSGANVLTF
D gene: TRBD1; CDR3 length: 15; V gene: TRBV5-4; clone size: .; J gene: TRBJ1-6; CDR3 DNA: TGTGCCAGCAGCTTGGGGCAGGGGGTTAATTCACCCCTCCACTTT; CDR3 protein: CASSLGQGVNSPLHF
D gene: .; CDR3 length: 16; V gene: TRBV4-1; clone size: few; J gene: TRBJ2-7; CDR3 DNA: TGCGCCAGCAGCCAAGGGGCAGGGAGGTTAACCTACGAGCAGTACTTC; CDR3 protein: CASSQGAGRLTYEQYF
D gene: .; CDR3 length: 14; V gene: TRBV27; clone size: .; J gene: TRBJ2-6; CDR3 DNA: TGTGCCAGCAGTCCGAGCTCTGGGGCCAACGTCCTGACTTTC; CDR3 protein: CASSPSSGANVLTF
D gene: .; CDR3 length: 11; V gene: TRBV7-9; clone size: few; J gene: TRBJ2-7; CDR3 DNA: TGTGCCAGCAGCCAGAACACCGAGCAGTACTTC; CDR3 protein: CASSQNTEQYF
D gene: TRBD2; CDR3 length: 15; V gene: TRBV5-1; clone size: .; J gene: TRBJ2-1; CDR3 DNA: TGCGCCAGCAGCTTGGAGGTAGCGGGGCCCGCGGAACAGTTCTTC; CDR3 protein: CASSLEVAGPAEQFF
D gene: TRBD1; CDR3 length: 14; V gene: TRBV28; clone size: .; J gene: TRBJ1-6; CDR3 DNA: TGTGCCAGCAGTTCACAGGGGGCAGATTCACCCCTCCACTTT; CDR3 protein: CASSSQGADSPLHF
D gene: TRBD1; CDR3 length: 13; V gene: TRBV29-1; clone size: .; J gene: TRBJ1-5; CDR3 DNA: TGCAGCGTGACAGGGGGCGGCAATCAGCCCCAGCATTTT; CDR3 protein: CSVTGGGNQPQHF
D gene: .; CDR3 length: 16; V gene: TRBV30; clone size: .; J gene: TRBJ2-2; CDR3 DNA: TGTGCCTGGAGTTTTCCCAGCGGAGGGAACACCGGGGAGCTGTTTTTT; CDR3 protein: CAWSFPSGGNTGELFF
D gene: .; CDR3 length: 18; V gene: TRBV18; clone size: .; J gene: TRBJ1-2; CDR3 DNA: TGTGCCAGCTCACCAGGATCGAGGGGGTGGGCTCCTAACTATGGCTACACCTTC; CDR3 protein: CASSPGSRGWAPNYGYTF
D gene: .; CDR3 length: 12; V gene: TRBV29-1; clone size: few; J gene: TRBJ2-1; CDR3 DNA: TGCAGCGCCGCGGCAGGGATCGATGAGCAGTTCTTC; CDR3 protein: CSAAAGIDEQFF
D gene: .; CDR3 length: 11; V gene: TRBV14; clone size: few; J gene: TRBJ2-1; CDR3 DNA: TGTGCCAGCGGCCATCGGGGTCAGCAGTTCTTC; CDR3 protein: CASGHRGQQFF
D gene: .; CDR3 length: 13; V gene: TRBV19; clone size: .; J gene: TRBJ2-5; CDR3 DNA: TGTGCCAGTGGCGGGACGGTGCAAGAGACCCAGTACTTC; CDR3 protein: CASGGTVQETQYF
D gene: .; CDR3 length: 13; V gene: TRBV5-1; clone size: .; J gene: TRBJ1-2; CDR3 DNA: TGCGCCAGCAGCCCCGCTCAGTCCTATGGCTACACCTTC; CDR3 protein: CASSPAQSYGYTF
D gene: TRBD1; CDR3 length: 15; V gene: TRBV18; clone size: .; J gene: TRBJ1-5; CDR3 DNA: TGTGCCAGCTCACTTCAGGGGGCTAGCAATCAGCCCCAGCATTTT; CDR3 protein: CASSLQGASNQPQHF
D gene: .; CDR3 length: 11; V gene: TRBV7-9; clone size: few; J gene: TRBJ2-1; CDR3 DNA: TGTGCCAGCAGCCTTGGCAACGAGCAGTTCTTC; CDR3 protein: CASSLGNEQFF
D gene: TRBD1; CDR3 length: 14; V gene: TRBV2; clone size: .; J gene: TRBJ1-4; CDR3 DNA: TGTGCCAGCAGTGAAAGGACAGGGGTGGCAAAACTGTTTTTT; CDR3 protein: CASSERTGVAKLFF
D gene: TRBD1; CDR3 length: 15; V gene: TRBV27; clone size: .; J gene: TRBJ2-7; CDR3 DNA: TGTGCCAGCACCCCCGGGACAGGAGCCGCCTACGAGCAGTACTTC; CDR3 protein: CASTPGTGAAYEQYF
D gene: TRBD2; CDR3 length: 15; V gene: TRBV5-1; clone size: few; J gene: TRBJ2-2; CDR3 DNA: TGCGCCAGCAGCTACAGCGGGAGAGACACCGGGGAGCTGTTTTTT; CDR3 protein: CASSYSGRDTGELFF
D gene: .; CDR3 length: 13; V gene: TRBV28; clone size: .; J gene: TRBJ1-1; CDR3 DNA: TGTGCCAGCAGTTTAGTCTTGAACACTGAAGCTTTCTTT; CDR3 protein: CASSLVLNTEAFF
D gene: .; CDR3 length: 15; V gene: TRBV5-4; clone size: .; J gene: TRBJ2-1; CDR3 DNA: TGTGCCAGCAGCTTGAAGAGCGCCACCTACAATGAGCAGTTCTTC; CDR3 protein: CASSLKSATYNEQFF
D gene: .; CDR3 length: 15; V gene: TRBV5-1; clone size: few; J gene: TRBJ2-3; CDR3 DNA: TGCGCCAGCAGCTCTCACTATAGCAACGCAGATACGCAGTATTTT; CDR3 protein: CASSSHYSNADTQYF
D gene: TRBD2; CDR3 length: 15; V gene: TRBV6-1; clone size: few; J gene: TRBJ2-1; CDR3 DNA: TGTGCCAGCAGTGCCCCGGGACTACTATACAATGAGCAGTTCTTC; CDR3 protein: CASSAPGLLYNEQFF
D gene: .; CDR3 length: 15; V gene: TRBV4-1; clone size: few; J gene: TRBJ1-1; CDR3 DNA: TGCGCCAGCAGCCAAGATCTACAGGCTGACACTGAAGCTTTCTTT; CDR3 protein: CASSQDLQADTEAFF
D gene: .; CDR3 length: 12; V gene: TRBV11-1; clone size: .; J gene: TRBJ2-7; CDR3 DNA: TGTGCCAGCAGCCCGGAGTCCTACGAGCAGTACTTC; CDR3 protein: CASSPESYEQYF
D gene: TRBD1; CDR3 length: 14; V gene: TRBV27; clone size: .; J gene: TRBJ2-7; CDR3 DNA: TGTGCCAGCAGGATATCGCAGGGGGCCTACGAGCAGTACTTC; CDR3 protein: CASRISQGAYEQYF
D gene: TRBD1; CDR3 length: 15; V gene: TRBV13; clone size: .; J gene: TRBJ1-2; CDR3 DNA: TGTGCCAGCAGCCTTGACAGGGACCGTCCCTATGACTACACCTTC; CDR3 protein: CASSLDRDRPYDYTF
D gene: .; CDR3 length: 14; V gene: TRBV4-3; clone size: few; J gene: TRBJ1-6; CDR3 DNA: TGCGCCAGCAGCCAAGAATACAGGGCTGGGACCCTCCACTTT; CDR3 protein: CASSQEYRAGTLHF
D gene: TRBD1; CDR3 length: 12; V gene: TRBV30; clone size: .; J gene: TRBJ1-2; CDR3 DNA: TGTGCCTGGATGACAGGGGAGGATGGCTACACCTTC; CDR3 protein: CAWMTGEDGYTF
D gene: .; CDR3 length: 12; V gene: TRBV25-1; clone size: few; J gene: TRBJ1-5; CDR3 DNA: TGTGCCAGCAGTGCCCCAGGTCAGCCCCAGCATTTT; CDR3 protein: CASSAPGQPQHF
D gene: .; CDR3 length: 11; V gene: TRBV20-1; clone size: .; J gene: TRBJ2-1; CDR3 DNA: TGCAGTGCTAGATTAGAGAGTGAGCAGTTCTTC; CDR3 protein: CSARLESEQFF
D gene: TRBD1; CDR3 length: 14; V gene: TRBV7-9; clone size: few; J gene: TRBJ2-7; CDR3 DNA: TGTGCCAGCACCCCGGGACAGGGGTTCTGGGAGCAGTACTTC; CDR3 protein: CASTPGQGFWEQYF
D gene: .; CDR3 length: 13; V gene: TRBV5-6; clone size: .; J gene: TRBJ2-1; CDR3 DNA: TGTGCCAGCAGCTGGGACACTTGGAATGAGCAGTTCTTC; CDR3 protein: CASSWDTWNEQFF
D gene: .; CDR3 length: 17; V gene: TRBV9; clone size: few; J gene: TRBJ2-6; CDR3 DNA: TGTGCCAGCAGCGTAGGGGCGGGTGGCGTTGGGGCCAACGTCCTGACTTTC; CDR3 protein: CASSVGAGGVGANVLTF
D gene: TRBD1; CDR3 length: 16; V gene: TRBV28; clone size: .; J gene: TRBJ2-7; CDR3 DNA: TGTGCCACCCTACGGGGGGGACAGGGGGCCTCCTACGAGCAGTACTTC; CDR3 protein: CATLRGGQGASYEQYF
D gene: .; CDR3 length: 13; V gene: TRBV30; clone size: few; J gene: TRBJ1-2; CDR3 DNA: TGTGCCTGGAGTGTTGGGGGGGACTATGGCTACACCTTC; CDR3 protein: CAWSVGGDYGYTF